This T cell receptor beta chain is drawn from a study of identical twins (dated by TCRdb to the mid-2010s). For the wider study: The study deep-sequenced TCR alpha and beta repertoires from monozygotic twins, unrelated adults of various ages and cord blood to test whether fetal clonotypes persist. Replicate twin experiments were performed at different times using different library preparation protocols to rule out contamination.

Libraries were constructed by 5' RACE. Sequencing relied on an Illumina HiSeq 2000. A universal primer binding site was added through template switching, and the final cDNA carried a unique molecular identifier so that TCR cDNA molecules could be counted accurately. Specific primers in the conserved constant-segment region were used to synthesize first-strand cDNA for the TCR alpha and beta chains. Each cDNA library was double barcoded, with a SMART-Mk sample barcode plus Illumina barcodes, to control for contamination. TruSeq adapter sequences and Illumina sample barcodes were added in two successive PCR steps. Sequencing of the TCR alpha and beta cDNA libraries was done on the Illumina HiSeq platform using custom primers. The study's own analysis went as follows. MiGEC processed the raw reads to extract unique molecular identifiers, while MiXCR was used to determine the CDR3 positions. Recombination models were inferred per individual with the repgenHMM and IGoR tools using an EM algorithm. The tcR package in R was used for shared clonotype analysis, with sharing normalized by the product of cloneset sizes. To study raw recombination free of thymic and clonal selection effects, out-of-frame nonproductive sequences were analyzed. In TCRdb, the public reads were trimmed at Q25 with fastp and aligned with MiXCR, with productive beta chains retained. Rows matching on CDR3 protein sequence are summarized as one entry with the most common DNA and genes. These V and J calls are TCRdb output, not the study's own analysis. Present in this sample are hundreds of thousands of distinct CDR3 sequences, roughly 6% of which were seen just once. The ten most abundant clones make up roughly 1.8% of the sample.

Only healthy Caucasian donors were included. Three unrelated non-twin adults were additionally sequenced: a male aged 18 to 30, a male aged 50 to 60 and a female aged 50 to 60. Miltenyi CD45RO+ enrichment and human naive T-cell isolation kits were used to isolate memory (CD45RO+) and naive T cells from PBMC. From cysteine to phenylalanine, the CDR3 is 16 amino acids long. The only DNA kept is the CDR3, 48 bases in frame from the first base. Relative to germline, V is 3 bases shorter and J is 2 bases shorter, with 14 bases between their ends. What the authors observed across the whole study: Zero-insertion analyses could be partly confounded by invariant T cells such as MAIT and iNKT, though diverse VJ usage argued against such confounding for most clonotypes. Because the same donors could not be followed over many years, the conclusions depended on cross-sectional statistical analysis. Fewer insertions were carried by abundant cord blood beta clonotypes; a weaker similar trend was observed in young adult naive repertoires, while no such trend was observed in memory repertoires. Recombination models systematically underestimated out-of-frame TCR alpha sharing in monozygotic twins but agreed with sharing between unrelated individuals. Out-of-frame TCR alpha sequences shared between twins showed an excess of low generation-probability sequences compared with coincidental sharing between unrelated individuals. A weaker excess of twin sharing was found in beta out-of-frame sequences because the signal-to-noise ratio was lowered by fewer shared sequences.

This clonotype was recorded many times. Which antigen it targets is not known. Nothing much larger sits one base from this clone, and base qualities are not available. This sequence uses TRBV12-3 or TRBV12-4 and TRBJ1-5, with a tentative D gene TRBD1 over 6 matching bases. This sequence originates from a man aged 18 to 30 in good health. Sequenced: naive T cells sorted from blood. This specimen's cell subset or site label, interpreted: cells isolated with a human naive T-cell isolation kit. Here the CDR3 is given as CASSFLQGMGNQPQHF. The nucleotide sequence reads TGTGCCAGCAGTTTTCTACAGGGCATGGGCAATCAGCCCCAGCATTTT.